The 11 T cell receptor beta chains reported below all come from one sample, sequenced in a study of breast tumors, draining lymph nodes, adjacent tissues. Axillary draining lymph nodes of breast cancer patients supplied the node samples. TCRdb ran MiXCR on the multiplex PCR reads and lists one entry per CDR3 protein. The sample includes tens of thousands of distinct CDR3 sequences, about 21% of them seen just once. The sequencing input was axillary lymph node tissue. The receptors here all came from a female donor with breast cancer. Some clones in this sample may be carry-over from other donors' samples.

A word on this clonotype: Relative to the germline gene, one junction end is altered; a read error may explain this. This chain links TRBV2 with TRBJ1-5; D gene ambiguous. The CDR3 has 13 residues. From germline, CDR1 is SNHLY and CDR2 FYNNEI. CDR3 nucleotide sequence: TGTGCCAGCAGTGAAATAGGCAATCAGCCCGAGCATTTT. It specifies CASSEIGNQPEHF.

Many counts were recorded for this clonotype. This rearrangement joins TRBV7-2 to TRBJ2-5; 8 bases map to TRBD2. The germline V gene encodes CDR1 SGHTA and CDR2 FQGNSA. The CDR3 runs to 15 residues. J gave up 5 bases and V 6 bases, and 11 bases lay outside the gene matches. The CDR3 DNA reads as TGTGCCAGCAGGCCTAAAACTAGCGGAGGGGAGACCCAGTACTTC. Its protein product is CASRPKTSGGETQYF.

This clonotype was observed at least ten times. The chain links TRBV4-1 to TRBJ2-7; no clear D gene. Germline-derived CDR1 and CDR2 are MGHRA and YSYEKL. V shed 0 bases and J shed 3 bases, with 6 bases lying between them. This CDR3 has 13 residues. The CDR3 loop is CASSQEPHYEQYF. Written as DNA, the CDR3 is TGCGCCAGCAGCCAAGAGCCCCACTACGAGCAGTACTTC.

V is TRBV27 and J is TRBJ1-2, with a weak D call TRBD1 (5 bases). The length of the CDR3 is 15 residues. Germline V gives CDR1 MNHEY, CDR2 SMNVEV (reference sequence). The ends were cut back, 3 bases at V and 4 bases at J, with 15 bases in the middle. This CDR3 is CASSLWVEGTYGYTF. The DNA of the CDR3 is TGTGCCAGCAGTTTGTGGGTCGAGGGGACCTATGGCTACACCTTC.

This clonotype was detected ten times or more. The genes are TRBV10-1 and TRBJ2-2; a weak D match, TRBD2 (5 bases). This CDR3 has 16 residues. Germline CDR1 and CDR2: WNHNN and SYGVQD (reference sequence). Trimming pared 2 bases from V and 4 bases from J, leaving 14 bases between. The CDR3 region has the DNA TGCGCCAGCAGTGAGAGCTTGGAGGTCGGCACCGGGGAGCTGTTTTTT. This gives the protein CASSESLEVGTGELFF.

The V call is TRBV3-1, the J call TRBJ1-4; no reliable D call. The CDR3 length is 14 residues. Germline lookup yields CDR1 LGHDT and CDR2 YNNKEL (reference sequence). Trimming removed 1 base at V and 2 bases at J, with 5 bases between. CDR3 coding DNA: TGTGCCAGCAGCCAAGCGGTTACTAATGAAAAACTGTTTTTT. This encodes CASSQAVTNEKLFF.

The sample holds many counts of this clonotype. V gene TRBV10-3 combines with J gene TRBJ2-7, with D possibly being TRBD1 (6 bases). The V gene lost 0 bases and the J gene lost 2 bases, with 11 bases spanning the gap. This CDR3 is built from 15 residues. CDR1 ENHRY and CDR2 SYGVKD come from the germline V gene. CDR3 sequence reads: CAISESEDRAYEQYF. The DNA of the CDR3 is TGTGCCATCAGTGAGTCGGAGGACAGAGCCTACGAGCAGTACTTC.

This clonotype was seen many times. The chain employs TRBV7-2 and TRBJ2-7; D remains unclear. V lost 1 base, J lost 3 bases, and 7 bases lay in between. In germline, CDR1 is SGHTA, CDR2 FQGNSA. The CDR3 spans 13 residues. CDR3 DNA sequence: TGTGCCAGCAGCTTAGAGAAAGGCTACGAGCAGTACTTC. Residues: CASSLEKGYEQYF. Complete variable domain (other parts from reference TRBV7-2 and TRBJ2-7): GAGVSQSPSNKVTEKGKDVELRCDPISGHTALYWYRQSLGQGLEFLIYFQGNSAPDKSGLPSDRFSAERTGGSVSTLTIQRTQQEDSAVYLCASSLEKGYEQYFGPGTRLTVT.

To note about this clonotype: A much larger clone lies one base from this, so it may be a read error. The chain joins TRBV12-3 or TRBV12-4 to TRBJ2-1; a possible D gene is TRBD2 (6 bases). This CDR3 contains 16 residues. CDR3 residues: CASSPVAGRLYNEQSF. CDR3 DNA sequence: TGTGCCAGCAGCCCCGTTGCGGGGAGACTATACAATGAGCAGTCCTTC.

This clonotype came up many times. The rearrangement joins TRBV20-1 to TRBJ2-7, with 7 bases identical to TRBD2. Unmatched junction bases numbered 9, after V lost 1 base and J lost 3 bases. This CDR3 spans 15 amino acids. Germline values: CDR1 DFQATT, CDR2 SNEGSKA (reference sequence). This CDR3 reads CSARGLADLHYEQYF. CDR3 nucleotide sequence: TGCAGTGCTAGAGGTCTAGCGGACCTCCACTACGAGCAGTACTTC.

In this sample, this clonotype turned up many times. The V and J genes are TRBV2 and TRBJ2-4, with TRBD2 matching over 8 bases. After removal of 3 bases from V and 6 bases from J, the junction contained 1 base not matched to a gene. Looked up from germline, CDR1 is SNHLY and CDR2 is FYNNEI. The CDR3 covers 13 residues. Written as DNA, the CDR3 is TGTGCCAGCAGTGATACTAGCGGAAACATTCAGTACTTC. Encoded protein: CASSDTSGNIQYF.